This TCR beta chain was identified during a study of preoperative IRX-2 immunotherapy in early breast cancer. Treatment given: preoperative locoregional IRX-2 cytokine immunotherapy. This phase Ib study tested locoregional IRX-2 cytokine immunotherapy given before surgery. Clones were sequenced by immunoSEQ multiplex PCR, and TCRdb holds only the in-frame ones, with some missing. The sample shows around 95,000 clones, approximately 90% of them seen only once. The receptor's source is a human donor with breast cancer. Sequences were derived from tumor tissue, sampled after IRX-2 immunotherapy.

This CDR3 is CASTPTGTYEQYF. The CDR3 region has the DNA TGTGCCAGTACCCCGACAGGGACCTACGAGCAGTACTTC. The chain combines TRBV19 with TRBJ2-7, with 7 positions matching TRBD1. This CDR3 contains 13 residues. Germline CDR1 and CDR2: LNHDA and SQIVND (reference sequence). V dropped 7 bases and J dropped 2; count of bases not matched to a gene: 5.